The next 3 T cell receptor beta chains were all read from a single sample in a study of T cell repertoires in cytomegalovirus infection. These receptors are not linked to any known antigen. A single record per CDR3 protein comes from TCRdb applying MiXCR to the reads. The sample holds 250,000 to 300,000 distinct CDR3 sequences, under 25% seen once. The specimen was cultured PBMCs, collected from culture after CMV antigen stimulation. All receptors derive from a human donor in good health (CMV status not recorded). Some clones in this sample may be carry-over from other donors' samples.

J is TRBJ1-1 and V is TRBV5-1; no clear D. The CDR3 length is 13 residues. Germline values: CDR1 SGHRS, CDR2 YFSETQ. The V gene lost 3 bases and the J gene lost 3 bases, with 9 bases spanning the gap. CDR3 loop: CASSYTGDTEAFF. CDR3 nucleotide sequence: TGCGCCAGCAGCTATACCGGGGACACTGAAGCTTTCTTT.

The chain has TRBV11-2 and TRBJ2-7; 7 bases map to TRBD1. V shed 5 bases, J shed 6 bases, and the junction held 4 bases outside the gene matches. Germline CDR1 reads SGHAT; CDR2 reads FQNNGV. This CDR3 is 12 amino acids long. This CDR3 is CASSMTGSEQYF. The CDR3 DNA reads TGTGCCAGCAGCATGACAGGGTCCGAGCAGTACTTC.

In its sample, this clonotype was seen many times. The chain combines TRBV7-2 with TRBJ2-4; TRBD2 might be the D (6 bases). The CDR3 length is 16 residues. The germline V gene encodes CDR1 SGHTA and CDR2 FQGNSA. V lost 5 bases and J 0 bases, leaving 14 bases between the germline ends. The CDR3 region has the DNA TGTGCCAGCAGCAACCCTAGCGCGCAAGCCAAAAACATTCAGTACTTC. Translated, it gives CASSNPSAQAKNIQYF.